This TCR beta chain was recorded in a study of blood T cell repertoires in COVID-19. V was pared by 7 bases and J by 7 bases, with 22 bases between. The germline V gene has CDR1 SQVTM and CDR2 ANQGSEA. This CDR3 spans 14 amino acids. Clones were sequenced by immunoSEQ multiplex PCR, and TCRdb holds only the in-frame ones, with some missing. Seen here are approximately 90,000 clones, 85% observed once, and the top ten hold about two fifths. The sequenced sample was peripheral blood. The rearrangement uses TRBV29-1 and TRBJ1-1, with a possible D match to TRBD1 (5 bases). The TCR sequence derives from a man aged 80 or over with acute or convalescent COVID-19. This CDR3 is CSGSPGGLGGEAFF. CDR3 bases: TGCAGCGGTTCCCCCGGTGGACTGGGGGGTGAAGCTTTCTTT.